The entry below describes one T cell receptor (beta chain). The antigen is unknown. The source of the sample is a study of T cell responses to AZD1222 COVID-19 vaccine. Clones were sequenced by immunoSEQ multiplex PCR, and TCRdb holds only the in-frame ones, with some missing. The sample has 65,000 to 90,000 clones; more than 70% are singletons. General study points: Repertoires were sampled only after the peak T cell response. Clonal diversity may have been underestimated, and the donors were mostly white British, with more females than males.

The CDR3 runs to 13 residues. Germline V gene data show CDR1 as MNHEY and CDR2 as SVGAGI. Between the trimmed V and J ends, which lost 11 bases and 4 bases, there was a span of 17 bases. The chain uses TRBV6-5 and TRBJ1-2; D may be TRBD1 (5 bases). This receptor was identified in an adult in good health. The sequenced sample was peripheral blood, obtained on day 0 of AZD1222 vaccination. The CDR3 is CAGTAGGSYGYTF. In DNA, the CDR3 is TGTGCCGGAACCGCTGGGGGGAGCTATGGCTACACCTTC.